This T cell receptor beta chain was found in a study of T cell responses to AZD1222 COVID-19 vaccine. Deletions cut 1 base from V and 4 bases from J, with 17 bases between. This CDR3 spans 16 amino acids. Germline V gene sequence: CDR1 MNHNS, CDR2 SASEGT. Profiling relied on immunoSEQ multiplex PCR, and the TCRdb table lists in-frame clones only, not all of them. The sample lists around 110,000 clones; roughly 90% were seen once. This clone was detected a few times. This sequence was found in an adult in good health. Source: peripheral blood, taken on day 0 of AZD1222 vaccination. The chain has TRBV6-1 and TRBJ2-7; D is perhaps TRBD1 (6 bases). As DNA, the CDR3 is TGTGCCAGCAGTGAAGGGATTAGCATGGGGGCGTACGAGCAGTACTTC. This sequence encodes CASSEGISMGAYEQYF.